The 17 T cell receptor beta chains presented below share a single source sample, sequenced in a study of Graves' ophthalmopathy and Graves' hyperthyroidism. Amplified material comprised TCR beta CDR3 regions derived from RNA transcripts. RT-PCR in the first round used HTBI primers; a second-round multiplex PCR followed. TCRdb called the multiplex PCR reads again in MiXCR, with one record for every CDR3 protein. The data hold about 160,000 distinct CDR3 sequences, with 39% observed a single time. Sequencing was performed on peripheral blood. Receptors originate from a man aged 25-45 years with Graves' ophthalmopathy.

The chain links TRBV6-1 to TRBJ1-2; TRBD1 matches 7 bases. CDR3 length: 14 residues. The germline CDR1 and CDR2 sequences are MNHNS and SASEGT. Unmatched junction bases numbered 7, after V lost 4 bases and J lost 5 bases. This CDR3 reads CASSAEGALYGYTF. The CDR3 nucleotides read TGTGCCAGCAGTGCGGAGGGGGCGTTATATGGCTACACCTTC.

This clonotype showed up many times. One junction end disagrees with the germline gene, perhaps due to a read error. V gene TRBV6-5 combines with J gene TRBJ2-7; tentatively, D is TRBD1 (5 bases). CDR1 is MNHEY and CDR2 is SVGAGI in the germline V gene. CDR3 length: 17 amino acids. The CDR3 DNA follows: TGTGCCAGCAGTTTGGTGGGGCCGACAAGCCAACGCTACGAGCGGTACTTC. Protein sequence: CASSLVGPTSQRYERYF.

At least ten counts were recorded for this clonotype. This sequence joins TRBV6-5 and TRBJ1-1; 7 nucleotides align to TRBD1. CDR3 length: 13 amino acids. The germline CDR1 and CDR2 sequences are MNHEY and SVGAGI. The V gene end was trimmed by 10 bases and the J gene end by 4 bases; junction bases not matched to a gene: 9. CDR3 amino acids: CATLTGAVTEAFF. CDR3 nucleotides: TGTGCCACGTTAACAGGGGCGGTCACTGAAGCTTTCTTT.

This clonotype came up many times. The V gene is TRBV7-2, the J gene TRBJ1-2; TRBD1 is a possible D gene (5 bases). Trimming shortened V by 1 base and J by 2 bases, and 8 bases separated the two germline ends. Germline CDR1 reads SGHTA; CDR2 reads FQGNSA. The length of the CDR3 is 14 residues. The DNA for the CDR3 is TGTGCCAGCAGCTTAGACGCAGGGAACTATGGCTACACCTTC. It encodes CASSLDAGNYGYTF.

This chain joins TRBV6-1 and TRBJ1-2; D is ambiguous. The CDR3 loop spans 14 amino acids. Between the trimmed V and J ends, which lost 7 bases and 3 bases, there was a span of 15 bases. Germline V gives CDR1 MNHNS, CDR2 SASEGT. The CDR3 DNA is TGTGCCAGCACCCGGTCTGGCAGATACTATGGCTACACCTTC. Translation gives CASTRSGRYYGYTF.

V gene TRBV10-3 combines with J gene TRBJ2-7; a possible D gene is TRBD1 (5 bases). The CDR3 runs 15 residues. Germline assignment: CDR1 ENHRY and CDR2 SYGVKD. Trimming pared 10 bases from V and 0 bases from J, leaving 19 bases between. The CDR3: CATHPQGRSSYEQYF. The CDR3 DNA reads TGTGCCACCCACCCCCAGGGTCGGTCCTCCTACGAGCAGTACTTC.

The CDR3 sequence is CASSRTGGLNTEAFF. The CDR3, as DNA: TGTGCCAGCAGCCGGACAGGGGGCTTGAACACTGAAGCTTTCTTT. This rearrangement joins TRBV2 to TRBJ1-1; the match to TRBD1 covers 11 bases. The CDR3 spans 15 residues. The V gene end was trimmed by 6 bases and the J gene end by 0 bases; junction bases not matched to a gene: 3. The germline V gene encodes CDR1 SNHLY and CDR2 FYNNEI.

This clonotype was observed at least ten times. The chain links TRBV11-2 to TRBJ1-6, with D maybe TRBD1 (5 bases). This CDR3 contains 20 residues. Trimming left V 5 bases short and J 7 bases short, with 30 bases between. Germline CDR1 and CDR2: SGHAT and FQNNGV. CDR3 in amino acids: CASSLILLQGSAWGNSPLHF. The CDR3 coding sequence is TGTGCCAGCAGCCTTATATTGCTTCAAGGGTCCGCCTGGGGGAATTCACCCCTCCACTTT.

This sequence joins TRBV12-3 or TRBV12-4 and TRBJ2-7, with 7 nucleotides matching TRBD1. The CDR3 is 14 residues long. The ends lost 5 bases at V and 3 bases at J; junction bases unmatched: 7. The CDR3 sequence: CASSVTGFGYEQYF. CDR3 nucleotides: TGTGCCAGCAGTGTGACAGGGTTTGGCTACGAGCAGTACTTC.

J is TRBJ2-5 and V is TRBV6-1; 8 bases align to TRBD2. With V trimmed by 7 bases and J by 3 bases, 19 bases remained unmatched. Germline V CDR1 and CDR2: MNHNS, SASEGT. The CDR3 loop spans 18 amino acids. The CDR3 sequence is CASTGGPARTSREETQYF. DNA for the CDR3: TGTGCCAGCACCGGCGGGCCTGCAAGGACTAGCCGAGAAGAGACCCAGTACTTC.

V is TRBV6-2 or TRBV6-3 and J is TRBJ2-2, with D tentatively TRBD2 (6 bases). CDR3 length: 18 amino acids. Looked up from germline, CDR1 is MNHEY and CDR2 is SVGEGT. Trimming took 4 bases from V and 0 from J, leaving 18 bases between them. The CDR3 DNA follows: TGTGCCAGCAGTTTCCCCTCTCTTCGCGGGGCGAACACCGGGGAGCTGTTTTTT. Its protein product is CASSFPSLRGANTGELFF.

The sample holds a few counts of this clonotype. The chain links TRBV7-2 to TRBJ1-2; D might be TRBD1 (5 bases). Germline CDR1 is SGHTA and CDR2 is FQGNSA. This CDR3 is 11 amino acids long. The ends were cut back, 2 bases at V and 7 bases at J, with 5 bases in the middle. In DNA form, the CDR3 reads TGTGCCAGCAGCTTACAGGGTGGCTACACCTTC. Translated, it gives CASSLQGGYTF.

The chain employs TRBV11-1 and TRBJ2-5; TRBD1 matches 12 bases. Germline CDR1 is SGHAT and CDR2 is FQDESV (reference sequence). J lost 5 bases, V lost 4 bases, and 5 bases had no gene match. This CDR3 comprises 15 residues. CDR3 region: CASSYRDRGLETQYF. In DNA, the CDR3 is TGTGCCAGCAGCTACCGGGACAGGGGGCTCGAGACCCAGTACTTC.

This chain connects TRBV3-1 to TRBJ2-5, with a weak D call TRBD1 (6 bases). This CDR3 has 15 residues. Deletions cut 3 bases from V and 4 bases from J, with 15 bases between. Germline lookup yields CDR1 LGHDT and CDR2 YNNKEL (reference sequence). The CDR3 spells CASSQIPRGTETQYF. In DNA, the CDR3 is TGTGCCAGCAGCCAGATACCCAGGGGCACAGAGACCCAGTACTTC.

This clonotype showed up many times. The chain uses TRBV5-1 and TRBJ1-2; 7 bases align to TRBD1. Per the germline V gene, CDR1 is SGHRS and CDR2 is YFSETQ. Trimming cost V 4 bases and J 4 bases; bases outside gene matches: 19. The CDR3 runs 18 residues. This CDR3 is CASSRGTQGVALTYGYTF. The CDR3 nucleotides read TGCGCCAGCAGCCGGGGGACGCAGGGGGTGGCCCTCACCTATGGCTACACCTTC.

The V and J genes are TRBV30 and TRBJ2-7; a possible D gene is TRBD2 (6 bases). The germline V gene encodes CDR1 GTSNPN and CDR2 SVGIG (reference sequence). The CDR3 is 14 residues long. The ends were cut back, 5 bases at V and 0 bases at J, with 14 bases in the middle. The CDR3 region has the DNA TGTGCCTGGGCGGGACGGCCCAGCTCCTACGAGCAGTACTTC. Translating gives CAWAGRPSSYEQYF.

This clonotype was recorded at least ten times. The gene calls are TRBV28 and TRBJ1-2, with D possibly matching TRBD1 (6 bases). This CDR3 has 14 amino acids. The germline V gene encodes CDR1 MDHEN and CDR2 SYDVKM. V dropped 6 bases and J dropped 4 bases, with 15 bases sitting between them. The CDR3 loop is CASSLAGVPYGYTF. The CDR3, as DNA: TGTGCCAGCAGCCTGGCAGGGGTGCCCTATGGCTACACCTTC.